This T cell receptor (beta chain) came from a study of shared clonotypes between healthy human individuals. Study-wide context: Serving as donors were two women and a few men, whose ages spanned 18 to 49. CD4 naive and memory got three plates each, CD8 naive two, CD8 memory one.

When replicate PCRs were run on sorted subsets, they used around 200 ng DNA, approximately 33,000 T cell genomes. Data came from immunoSEQ multiplex PCR; TCRdb stores just in-frame clones and leaves some out. Of around 1.5 million clones listed, about 98% are singletons. CDR1 and CDR2 (germline): SEHNR, FQNEAQ (reference sequence). The CDR3 covers 16 residues. Trimming cost V 3 bases and J 7 bases; bases outside gene matches: 10. The rearrangement uses TRBV7-9 and TRBJ2-1, with 9 bases that match TRBD2. The receptor's source is a man younger than 45 in good health. The sample was naive CD4+ T cells sorted from blood. Subset: CD45RA+ positively selected. Here the CDR3 reads CASSFGEVAGVNEQFF. CDR3 DNA sequence: TGTGCCAGCAGCTTTGGAGAAGTAGCGGGAGTGAATGAGCAGTTCTTC.